This record covers a single T cell receptor beta chain. Its antigen is unidentified. The template was genomic DNA from peripheral blood, not RNA. Rearranged V-D-J TRB sequences were amplified with a mixed TRB-A/B primer pool. One entry per CDR3 protein, called by TCRdb with MiXCR from the multiplex PCR reads. The profile shows 1,500 to 2,000 distinct CDR3 sequences, roughly 55% of them singletons. This record comes from a study of T cell repertoires in aging, cancer and after chemotherapy. Study information: Donor ages fell into six groups from 30 or younger up to 70 or older. Study conclusions and caveats: Untreated cancer patients had significantly lower blood TCR diversity than age-matched healthy donors. In each cancer cohort, median generation probability increased across chemotherapy, suggesting thymic output rebounded.

Trimming took 6 bases from V and 2 from J, leaving 17 bases between them. Germline-derived CDR1 and CDR2 are SGHRS and YFSETQ. This CDR3 has 15 residues. The chain joins TRBV5-1 to TRBJ1-1; D gene unclear. Sequencing input: blood. The receptor was derived from a human donor with a blood cancer. CDR3 sequence (DNA): TGCGCCAGCAAAATTTGGGAGGGCCTCAACACTGAAGCTTTCTTT. Its protein product is CASKIWEGLNTEAFF.